This T cell receptor beta chain was sequenced during a study of T cells in localized non-small cell lung cancer. V trimming: 5 bases; J trimming: 6 bases; junction bases outside the gene matches: 12. The CDR3 sequence is 16 residues long. Germline V gives CDR1 SEHNR, CDR2 FQNEAQ (reference sequence). Study results and caveats: Overall survival was longer when the density of T cells in the blood was higher. Among the top 100 tumor clones, a median 57 appeared in adjacent lung. Sequencing covered just one tumor region, so heterogeneity cannot be ruled out. It was uninvolved adjacent lung that showed the highest T cell clonality, exceeding tumor.

For this clone: Its specificity is unknown.

Only in-frame clones appear in the TCRdb table, and some are missing; sequencing was by immunoSEQ multiplex PCR. The table has about 52,000 clones, about 88% seen once. The specimen comprised PBMCs, sampled before any cancer treatment. The TCR was taken from a female donor with stage II lung adenocarcinoma. V is TRBV7-9 and J is TRBJ1-2; 10 bases are shared with TRBD1. The CDR3 bases are TGTGCCAGCAGCCGAGGACAGGGGGTTGCTAGGGATGGCTACACCTTC. Protein: CASSRGQGVARDGYTF.